A selection of T cell receptor beta chains follows, all from one sample in a study of CD8 T cells in Susac syndrome. MiXCR was run by TCRdb on the immunoSEQ multiplex PCR reads, yielding one entry per CDR3 protein. This table holds approximately 160,000 distinct CDR3 sequences, 94% found once. The sample comprised CD4+ T cells from PBMCs. The receptors shown here come from a human donor with multiple sclerosis. The CDR3 runs from the conserved cysteine through the conserved F or W. The order of the fields is clone size, V gene, J gene, D gene, CDR3 protein, CDR3 DNA. The D gene is left open where the match is weak. Clone size is shown for a subset of rows, as once, few, many or a class of expanded clone.

>-|TRBV5-1|TRBJ1-1|TRBD1
CASSLEQGYLEAFF
TGCGCCAGCAGCTTGGAACAGGGGTACCTTGAAGCTTTCTTT
>-|TRBV14|TRBJ2-7|-
CASSHLGANMYEQYF
TGTGCCAGCAGCCACCTCGGGGCCAACATGTACGAGCAGTACTTC
>-|TRBV7-9|TRBJ1-1|-
CATQGNGATEAFF
TGTGCCACCCAGGGAAATGGGGCCACTGAAGCTTTCTTT
>-|TRBV7-9|TRBJ1-1|TRBD1
CASSPTGVRQAFF
TGTGCCAGCAGTCCGACAGGGGTGCGTCAAGCTTTCTTT
>-|TRBV6-2/TRBV6-3|TRBJ2-6|-
CASGYRSGANVLTF
TGTGCCAGCGGATACCGCTCTGGGGCCAACGTCCTGACTTTC
>-|TRBV7-9|TRBJ2-7|TRBD2
CASSLSGGYEQYF
TGTGCCAGCAGCTTATCGGGGGGGTACGAGCAGTACTTC
>once|TRBV30|TRBJ2-1|-
CAWSTYHDEQFF
TGTGCCTGGAGTACTTACCATGATGAGCAGTTCTTC
>-|TRBV28|TRBJ2-5|-
CASSWSPQYQETQYF
TGTGCCAGCAGTTGGTCCCCCCAGTACCAAGAGACCCAGTACTTC
>-|TRBV7-2|TRBJ2-5|-
CASSSRWRGETQYF
TGTGCCAGCAGCTCCCGTTGGAGGGGGGAGACCCAGTACTTC
>-|TRBV24-1|TRBJ2-1|-
CATMDGYNEQFF
TGTGCCACCATGGACGGCTACAATGAGCAGTTCTTC
>once|TRBV28|TRBJ2-3|TRBD2
CASSGAGATDTQYF
TGTGCCAGCAGTGGAGCGGGAGCCACAGATACGCAGTATTTT
>-|TRBV10-3|TRBJ1-2|-
CAISGNLGEGYTF
TGTGCCATCAGTGGGAACCTGGGGGAGGGCTACACCTTC
>-|TRBV15|TRBJ1-1|-
CATSRDVAPDLPNTEAFF
TGTGCCACCAGCAGAGATGTGGCGCCAGATCTTCCAAACACTGAAGCTTTCTTT
>-|TRBV27|TRBJ2-5|-
CASSLAGGIETQYF
TGTGCCAGCAGTTTAGCCGGCGGGATCGAGACCCAGTACTTC
>-|TRBV2|TRBJ1-4|-
CASRGRLRTNEKLFF
TGTGCCAGCAGGGGCCGACTAAGGACTAATGAAAAACTGTTTTTT
>-|TRBV10-3|TRBJ1-1|-
CAISESDFQGDTEAFF
TGTGCCATCAGTGAGTCAGATTTCCAAGGGGACACTGAAGCTTTCTTT
>-|TRBV7-8|TRBJ2-6|-
CASSARDAVSGANVLTF
TGTGCCAGCAGCGCCCGGGACGCCGTCTCTGGGGCCAACGTCCTGACTTTC
>-|TRBV5-1|TRBJ2-6|-
CASSSTESGANVLTF
TGCGCCAGCAGCTCTACAGAGTCTGGGGCCAACGTCCTGACTTTC
>-|TRBV20-1|TRBJ1-2|-
CSARAGSNYGYTF
TGCAGTGCTAGAGCAGGATCTAACTATGGCTACACCTTC
>-|TRBV12-3/TRBV12-4|TRBJ1-1|-
CASIPFPGSNTEAFF
TGTGCCAGCATCCCTTTCCCCGGGTCAAACACTGAAGCTTTCTTT
>once|TRBV12-5|TRBJ1-1|TRBD1
CASGGDRGSMNTEAFF
TGTGCTAGTGGTGGGGACAGGGGGAGCATGAACACTGAAGCTTTCTTT
>once|TRBV20-1|TRBJ1-2|-
CSAIGSSYYGYTF
TGCAGTGCTATCGGGTCCTCCTACTATGGCTACACCTTC
>-|TRBV29-1|TRBJ1-5|-
CSVGGGPNSNQPQHF
TGCAGCGTTGGGGGGGGGCCTAATAGCAATCAGCCCCAGCATTTT
>-|TRBV6-1|TRBJ1-5|TRBD1
CATLFLGQGYQPQHF
TGTGCCACCCTCTTTTTGGGACAGGGGTATCAGCCCCAGCATTTT
>-|TRBV28|TRBJ1-2|-
CASTLGVAFYGYTF
TGTGCCAGCACCTTGGGCGTAGCATTTTATGGCTACACCTTC
>-|TRBV20-1|TRBJ1-1|-
CSAKRAFEAFF
TGCAGCGCTAAGCGGGCGTTTGAAGCTTTCTTT
>-|TRBV3-1|TRBJ2-7|TRBD2
CASSLSSGSSYEQYF
TGTGCCAGCAGCCTTTCTAGCGGGAGCTCCTACGAGCAGTACTTC
>-|TRBV2|TRBJ2-3|-
CASSGVLENLDGVDTQYF
TGTGCCAGCAGTGGGGTGCTAGAAAACCTGGACGGAGTAGATACGCAGTATTTT
>once|TRBV20-1|TRBJ2-2|-
CSANGEEDLNTGELFF
TGCAGTGCTAATGGAGAGGAAGACTTGAACACCGGGGAGCTGTTTTTT
>-|TRBV29-1|TRBJ2-7|TRBD1
CSVDAGTGGYEQYF
TGCAGCGTAGACGCCGGGACAGGGGGTTACGAGCAGTACTTC
>-|TRBV4-2|TRBJ2-2|-
CASSQELPTGELFF
TGTGCCAGCAGCCAAGAACTCCCCACCGGGGAGCTGTTTTTT
>-|TRBV6-5|TRBJ1-2|-
CASSYTPGTFPNYGYTF
TGTGCCAGCAGTTACACCCCCGGGACCTTCCCCAACTATGGCTACACCTTC
>-|TRBV7-8|TRBJ2-1|-
CASRVLAGSNEQFF
TGTGCCAGCAGGGTATTGGCGGGCTCCAATGAGCAGTTCTTC
>-|TRBV15|TRBJ2-7|-
CATSRAARDPQYF
TGTGCCACCAGCCGAGCTGCACGGGACCCTCAGTACTTC
>few|TRBV25-1|TRBJ1-2|-
CASSTPGDYGYTF
TGTGCCAGCAGCACCCCGGGAGACTATGGCTACACCTTC
>-|TRBV5-4|TRBJ2-5|-
CASSLARGRETQYF
TGTGCCAGCAGCTTGGCCCGGGGGAGAGAGACCCAGTACTTC
>-|TRBV3-1|TRBJ2-7|TRBD1
CASRMRQGSPYEQYF
TGTGCCAGCAGAATGCGACAGGGCAGCCCCTACGAGCAGTACTTC
>-|TRBV20-1|TRBJ1-1|TRBD1
CSATPPGTGVTEAFF
TGCAGTGCCACCCCCCCCGGGACAGGGGTCACTGAAGCTTTCTTT
>-|TRBV6-5|TRBJ2-3|TRBD2
CASSYDGGRAGDTQYF
TGTGCCAGCAGTTACGACGGCGGGAGGGCCGGGGATACGCAGTATTTT
>-|TRBV30|TRBJ1-4|TRBD1
CAASTGSLFF
TGTGCCGCCTCGACAGGGTCACTGTTTTTT
>once|TRBV7-3|TRBJ2-2|TRBD2
CASSLREGSGELFF
TGTGCCAGCAGCTTGCGGGAGGGAAGTGGGGAGCTGTTTTTT
>-|TRBV5-1|TRBJ2-5|TRBD2
CASSLGPGLAGAEATQYF
TGCGCCAGCAGCCTCGGTCCGGGACTAGCGGGAGCGGAGGCGACCCAGTACTTC
>-|TRBV30|TRBJ2-5|TRBD2
CAWSRGSGSFETQYF
TGTGCCTGGTCCAGGGGTAGCGGGAGCTTTGAGACCCAGTACTTC
>-|TRBV7-3|TRBJ2-7|-
CASSPRRGNYEQYF
TGTGCCAGCAGCCCCCGGCGAGGGAACTACGAGCAGTACTTC